One and the same sample provided the 15 T cell receptor beta chains below, sequenced in a study of T cell responses to AZD1222 COVID-19 vaccine. This table comes from immunoSEQ multiplex PCR, and its TCRdb copy is limited to in-frame clones, with some not included. Of around 160,000 clones listed, 90% to 95% are singletons. This sample comprised peripheral blood, obtained on day 0 of AZD1222 vaccination. The receptors stem from an adult in good health.

As DNA, the CDR3 is TGTGCCAGCAGTCCCATAGCTCTTCAGCCCCAGCATTTT. Translated: CASSPIALQPQHF. The V and J genes are TRBV6-5 and TRBJ1-5, with unresolved D. With 5 bases removed from V and 6 bases from J, the gap between germline ends came to 11 bases. The germline gives CDR1 MNHEY, CDR2 SVGAGI. The CDR3 has 13 residues.

The V and J genes are TRBV7-7 and TRBJ1-4; D may be TRBD1 (5 bases). The CDR3 contains 14 residues. Trimming removed 5 bases from V and 5 bases from J, with 12 bases in between. Germline CDR1 is SSHAT and CDR2 is FNYEAQ (reference sequence). For the CDR3, the DNA is TGTGCCAGCAGCGCCCCGGGACCGAATGAAAAACTGTTTTTT. The encoded protein is CASSAPGPNEKLFF.

The chain combines TRBV18 with TRBJ2-7; TRBD1 matches at 7 bases. Germline V gives CDR1 KGHSH, CDR2 LQKENI. J lost 0 bases, V lost 2 bases, and 7 bases had no gene match. CDR3 size: 16 residues. DNA for the CDR3: TGTGCCAGCTCACCAAGCCAAGGGGGCATCTCCTACGAGCAGTACTTC. Protein product: CASSPSQGGISYEQYF.

This chain connects TRBV24-1 to TRBJ2-1; 9 bases fit TRBD2. Germline V gives CDR1 KGHDR, CDR2 SFDVKD. V lost 3 bases and J lost 0; bases outside the gene matches: 26. There are 24 residues in the CDR3. CDR3 in DNA: TGTGCCACCAGTGATCCAATAGGGGGCAGAGACGGTAGCGGGGGCCAGAGCTCCTACAATGAGCAGTTCTTC. Amino acid sequence: CATSDPIGGRDGSGGQSSYNEQFF.

The V and J genes are TRBV21-1 and TRBJ2-3; the table assigns TRBD1, which was not confirmed against the DNA. TRBV21-1 represents a pseudogene. The CDR3 is made up of 20 amino acids. CDR3 residues: CASSKDYTDRGYKSTDTQYF. The CDR3, as DNA: TGTGCCAGCAGCAAAGATTACACGGACAGGGGGTATAAGAGCACAGATACGCAGTATTTT.

DNA for the CDR3: TGCGCCAGCAGCCAAGATGGACAGCCTAATGAAAAACTGTTTTTT. This gives the protein CASSQDGQPNEKLFF. This chain joins TRBV4-3 and TRBJ1-4, with D possibly TRBD1 on 6 matching bases. The germline V and J ends were trimmed by 0 bases and 3 bases, with 8 bases remaining between them. Germline CDR1 is LGHNA and CDR2 is YSLEER. This CDR3 contains 15 residues.

This clone was detected once. The chain couples TRBV4-3 to TRBJ1-2, with a weak D call TRBD1 (6 bases). This CDR3 contains 16 residues. The V and J ends lost 0 bases and 2 bases respectively, with 13 bases between them. In germline, CDR1 is LGHNA, CDR2 YSLEER. CDR3 nucleotides: TGCGCCAGCAGCCAAGAGTTACAGGGAGGGAACTATGGCTACACCTTC. This sequence encodes CASSQELQGGNYGYTF.

The J gene is TRBJ2-1, the V gene TRBV28; the match to TRBD1 covers 9 bases. The CDR3 contains 15 residues. The germline CDR1 and CDR2 sequences are MDHEN and SYDVKM. V trimming: 7 bases; J trimming: 8 bases; junction bases outside the gene matches: 12. The CDR3 sequence is CASMTKTGGFHEQFF. CDR3 coding DNA: TGTGCCAGCATGACGAAGACAGGGGGTTTTCATGAGCAGTTCTTC.

J is TRBJ2-5 and V is TRBV19; the D gene is possibly TRBD2 (7 bases). Germline loops: CDR1 LNHDA, CDR2 SQIVND (reference sequence). This CDR3 spans 16 amino acids. Trimming removed 2 bases from V and 2 bases from J, with 15 bases in between. As DNA, the CDR3 is TGTGCCAGTAGTATAAGGGGGGGAGGGCATCAAGAGACCCAGTACTTC. Protein sequence: CASSIRGGGHQETQYF. The full variable domain, its missing parts supplied by reference TRBV19 and TRBJ2-5, is DGGITQSPKYLFRKEGQNVTLSCEQNLNHDAMYWYRQDPGQGLRLIYYSQIVNDFQKGDIAEGYSVSREKKESFPLTVTSAQKNPTAFYLCASSIRGGGHQETQYFGPGTRLLVL.

The chain employs TRBV9 and TRBJ2-7; D is possibly TRBD1 (6 bases). CDR1 is SGDLS and CDR2 is YYNGEE in the germline V gene. V lost 3 bases, J lost 4 bases, and 14 bases lay in between. The CDR3 extends over 14 amino acids. This CDR3 reads CASSEERGTYEQYF. CDR3 in DNA: TGTGCCAGCAGCGAGGAAAGGGGGACATACGAGCAGTACTTC.

V and J are TRBV11-2 and TRBJ2-7; 8 bases align to TRBD2. The CDR3 has 17 amino acids. V shed 4 bases, J shed 0 bases, and the junction held 11 bases outside the gene matches. Germline V gene data show CDR1 as SGHAT and CDR2 as FQNNGV. The CDR3 protein is CASSSNSGTRSSYEQYF. The CDR3, as DNA: TGTGCCAGCAGCTCAAATTCCGGGACTAGGAGCTCCTACGAGCAGTACTTC.

This chain connects TRBV6-1 to TRBJ1-4; no definite D call. The germline CDR1 and CDR2 sequences are MNHNS and SASEGT. The CDR3 runs to 14 residues. Trimming cost V 1 base and J 8 bases, with 11 bases left between them. The CDR3 protein is CASSEEFVGEKLFF. DNA for the CDR3: TGTGCCAGCAGTGAAGAATTTGTCGGGGAAAAACTGTTTTTT.

The chain recombines TRBV4-2 with TRBJ2-2; TRBD1 might be the D (5 bases). The CDR3 has 15 amino acids. V shed 0 bases and J shed 5 bases, with 10 bases lying between them. Germline V CDR1 and CDR2: LGHNA, YNFKEQ. CDR3 nucleotide sequence: TGTGCCAGCAGCCAAGAACCAGGGTGGACCGGGGAGCTGTTTTTT. This sequence encodes CASSQEPGWTGELFF.

J is TRBJ2-5 and V is TRBV11-1; D uncertain. Germline V gene sequence: CDR1 SGHAT, CDR2 FQDESV (reference sequence). The CDR3 length is 13 residues. Trimming removed 2 bases from V and 3 bases from J, with 7 bases in between. Here the CDR3 DNA reads TGTGCCAGCAGCTTAATGCTGGAAGAGACCCAGTACTTC. This codes for CASSLMLEETQYF.

The chain combines TRBV28 with TRBJ1-4; 9 bases agree with TRBD1. Looked up from germline, CDR1 is MDHEN and CDR2 is SYDVKM. The CDR3 runs to 16 residues. V shed 10 bases, J shed 8 bases, and the junction held 17 bases outside the gene matches. CDR3 residues: CATLGQGKGRDEKLFF. CDR3 nucleotide sequence: TGTGCCACTCTCGGACAGGGGAAGGGCAGGGACGAAAAACTGTTTTTT.